This TCR beta chain is drawn from a study of blood T cell repertoires in COVID-19. Whole-study context: Some COVID-19 samples were acute and others convalescent; all came from the United States, Italy and Spain. In each case, the material was cDNA or gDNA derived from T cells, B-cell-depleted T cells, or PBMCs.

Methods used by the authors: Using reference gene primer amplification, nucleated cell counts were estimated. Produced via immunoSEQ multiplex PCR; TCRdb's table is partial and in-frame only. V and J calls plus clone size are reproduced from that table; the DNA served to infer D and trimming. The sample yields approximately 100,000 clones, around 87% seen once. This clone has only one observation. Germline V lookup: CDR1 MGHRA, CDR2 YSYEKL. The junction had 9 bases not matched to a gene; V was cut back by 1 base and J by 5 bases. The length of the CDR3 is 17 residues. This TCR came from a woman aged 25 to 45 with acute or convalescent COVID-19. V is TRBV4-1 and J is TRBJ2-3, with 10 positions matching TRBD2. The material sequenced was peripheral blood. The CDR3 DNA reads TGCGCCAGCAGCCAAGTCTATAGCGGGGGGCGAAGAGATACGCAGTATTTT. Translation: CASSQVYSGGRRDTQYF.